This T cell receptor (beta chain) comes out of a study of blood T cell repertoires in COVID-19. Background on the study: Specimens from acute and convalescent COVID-19 originated in the United States, Italy and Spain. Sources were T cells, B-cell-depleted T cells, or PBMCs; the material itself was cDNA or gDNA.

In the authors' workflow: Amplifying reference gene primers gave estimates of nucleated cell counts. Sequenced by immunoSEQ multiplex PCR; TCRdb stores in-frame clones only, minus some. From that table come the V and J calls and clone size; the DNA was used to work out D and trimming. The table includes some 150,000 clones, roughly 88% detected once. CDR1 is SEHNR, CDR2 FQNEAQ, per germline (reference sequence). With 5 bases clipped from V and 6 bases from J, the junction kept 5 bases outside the gene matches. This CDR3 comprises 14 residues. Source material: peripheral blood. The clonotype comes from a man aged 55 to 70 who had recovered from COVID-19. This chain links TRBV7-9 with TRBJ1-2, with 11 nucleotides matching TRBD1. Written as DNA, the CDR3 is TGTGCCAGCAGCCTGGGACAGGGGGTCGATGGCTACACCTTC. Translation: CASSLGQGVDGYTF.